What follows is one TCR beta chain and its context. Here immunoSEQ multiplex PCR was the method, and the copy in TCRdb shows in-frame clones only, minus some. The sample has 66,000 or so clones; 85% to 90% are singletons. These data originate in a study of T cell changes during pregnancy in multiple sclerosis. Trimming at V came to 6 bases and at J to 5 bases, leaving 28 bases not matched to a gene. Germline V gene lookup returns CDR1 MNHEY and CDR2 SMNVEV (reference sequence). The CDR3 loop spans 21 amino acids. The V and J genes are TRBV27 and TRBJ2-3; TRBD2 matches at 8 bases. The TCR sequence derives from a female donor in good health, enrolled as a control in a pregnancy study. Sequenced here: peripheral blood, sampled in the first trimester of pregnancy. CDR3 protein: CASSFTEFIPGRAGDRDTQYF. The CDR3 DNA is TGTGCCAGCAGCTTCACAGAATTCATCCCCGGGCGAGCGGGGGATAGAGATACGCAGTATTTT.